These 24 T cell receptor beta chains share one sample of origin, sequenced in a study of OX40 agonist ivuxolimab in advanced cancers. Clones were read by immunoSEQ multiplex PCR, and TCRdb kept only the in-frame ones, dropping some. This sample yields roughly 43,000 clones, of which under 90% are seen a single time; about 1.7% belongs to the top ten. The sample consisted of CD4+ or CD8+ T cells sorted from blood, taken in a trial of the OX40 agonist ivuxolimab. The source is an adult with an advanced solid tumor such as melanoma, head and neck, liver or kidney cancer.

This clone was counted only a few times. The V call is TRBV7-9, the J call TRBJ1-2, with 12 bases fitting TRBD1. Per germline, CDR1 SEHNR and CDR2 FQNEAQ (reference sequence). Trimming cost V 5 bases and J 2 bases; bases outside gene matches: 9. CDR3 length: 17 amino acids. Here the CDR3 reads CASSVTGTGGLNYGYTF. The CDR3 nucleotides read TGTGCCAGCAGCGTAACCGGGACAGGGGGCCTAAACTATGGCTACACCTTC.

The rearrangement joins TRBV11-2 to TRBJ1-3; 9 nucleotides match TRBD1. Germline assignment: CDR1 SGHAT and CDR2 FQNNGV. The CDR3 is 17 residues long. V lost 1 base and J lost 1; bases outside the gene matches: 5. The CDR3 is CASSLVRQGVSGNTIYF. The CDR3 DNA is TGTGCCAGCAGCTTAGTCCGACAGGGGGTATCTGGAAACACCATATATTTT.

This chain uses TRBV7-2 with TRBJ1-3; D is unresolved. The CDR3 runs 14 residues. CDR1 SGHTA and CDR2 FQGNSA come from the germline V gene. The germline V and J ends were trimmed by 5 bases and 4 bases, with 12 bases remaining between them. The CDR3 protein is CASSPTTSGNTIYF. The CDR3 DNA reads as TGTGCCAGCAGCCCAACGACATCGGGAAACACCATATATTTT.

In its sample, this clone was seen a few times. This chain connects TRBV27 to TRBJ2-7, with no clear D. The germline V gene has CDR1 MNHEY and CDR2 SMNVEV (reference sequence). The length of the CDR3 is 12 residues. Trimming stripped 10 bases from V and 1 base from J, with 11 bases between. CDR3 region: CATLSPSYEQYF. The CDR3 DNA reads as TGTGCCACCCTTTCACCATCCTACGAGCAGTACTTC.

This clone is labeled as medium-sized. The chain recombines TRBV5-1 with TRBJ1-2, with TRBD1 identical over 7 bases. After removal of 0 bases from V and 8 bases from J, the junction contained 4 bases not matched to a gene. CDR1 and CDR2 (germline): SGHRS, YFSETQ. CDR3 length equals 13 residues. The CDR3: CASSLEGASGYTF. The CDR3 DNA follows: TGCGCCAGCAGCTTGGAGGGGGCAAGCGGCTACACCTTC. The whole variable domain, remainder taken from reference TRBV5-1 and TRBJ1-2, is KAGVTQTPRYLIKTRGQQVTLSCSPISGHRSVSWYQQTPGQGLQFLFEYFSETQRNKGNFPGRFSGRQFSNSRSEMNVSTLELGDSALYLCASSLEGASGYTFGSGTRLTVV.

This clone was detected a few times. This chain uses TRBV12-2 with TRBJ2-1; TRBD1, as called in the table, went unchecked against the DNA. TRBV12-2 is reported as a pseudogene. The CDR3 sequence is 16 residues long. CDR3 coding DNA: TGTGCAAGTCGCTTAGATCAGGGCGCAGGCAAGGATGAGCAGTTCTTC. Protein sequence: CASRLDQGAGKDEQFF.

This sequence joins TRBV5-8 and TRBJ2-2; D is ambiguous. The V end was cut by 5 bases, the J end by 1 base, with 9 bases between. Germline V CDR1 and CDR2: SGHTS, YDEGEE. This CDR3 is 14 amino acids long. The CDR3 DNA reads TGTGCCAGCAGAAATCGACAGAACACCGGGGAGCTGTTTTTT. As protein: CASRNRQNTGELFF.

This clone is a singleton in its sample. The chain is built from TRBV10-3 and TRBJ1-1, with D tentatively TRBD1 (6 bases). Germline loops: CDR1 ENHRY, CDR2 SYGVKD. Between the trimmed V and J ends, which lost 6 bases and 1 base, there was a span of 21 bases. The CDR3 has 17 residues. CDR3 bases: TGTGCCATCAGCGAAATTCCTGTTCTGACAGGGAACACTGAAGCTTTCTTT. Its protein is CAISEIPVLTGNTEAFF.

The chain carries TRBV5-5 and TRBJ1-2, with D uncertain. Trimming left V 9 bases short and J 3 bases short, with 21 bases between. Germline CDR1 reads SGHKS; CDR2 reads YYEKEE (reference sequence). CDR3 size: 15 residues. CDR3 loop: CATQVGLTKDYGYTF. CDR3 DNA sequence: TGTGCCACCCAGGTCGGCCTTACTAAGGACTATGGCTACACCTTC.

The chain links TRBV7-2 to TRBJ1-2, with 7 positions matching TRBD1. The ends lost 5 bases at V and 12 bases at J; junction bases unmatched: 9. Germline V gives CDR1 SGHTA, CDR2 FQGNSA. This CDR3 has 12 amino acids. DNA for the CDR3: TGTGCCAGCAGCCTCCTAAGACAGGGACACACCTTC. Its protein product is CASSLLRQGHTF.

This clone has only one observation. The chain combines TRBV18 with TRBJ1-1; 8 nucleotides align to TRBD1. V was pared by 5 bases and J by 3 bases, with 5 bases of the junction left unmatched. The CDR3 is 14 residues long. The V gene's germline CDR1 is KGHSH and CDR2 LQKENI. CDR3 DNA sequence: TGTGCCAGCTCATCAAAGACAGGGGACACTGAAGCTTTCTTT. This sequence encodes CASSSKTGDTEAFF. The complete variable domain, with remaining parts taken from reference TRBV18 and TRBJ1-1, reads NAGVMQNPRHLVRRRGQEARLRCSPMKGHSHVYWYRQLPEEGLKFMVYLQKENIIDESGMPKERFSAEFPKEGPSILRIQQVVRGDSAAYFCASSSKTGDTEAFFGQGTRLTVV.

The chain employs TRBV6-5 and TRBJ1-2; D unresolved. V lost 2 bases, J lost 3 bases, and 7 bases lay in between. This CDR3 region has 13 residues. From germline, CDR1 is MNHEY and CDR2 SVGAGI. CDR3 in amino acids: CASSYEKDYGYTF. For the CDR3, the DNA is TGTGCCAGCAGTTACGAAAAGGACTATGGCTACACCTTC.

J is TRBJ1-1 and V is TRBV29-1; D is unresolved. The CDR3 runs to 15 residues. V shed 6 bases and J shed 1 base, with 18 bases lying between them. Germline CDR1 SQVTM, CDR2 ANQGSEA. This chain's CDR3 is CSVGEVRLSNTEAFF. Here the CDR3 DNA reads TGCAGCGTCGGGGAGGTCAGACTGTCGAACACTGAAGCTTTCTTT.

This sequence joins TRBV2 and TRBJ1-4; TRBD1 is a possible D gene (5 bases). CDR1 is SNHLY, CDR2 FYNNEI, per germline. Trimming cost V 0 bases and J 10 bases, with 24 bases left between them. CDR3 length: 18 amino acids. The CDR3 DNA follows: TGTGCCAGCAGTGAAGCCGGCTTTGGGGGACGGGGAACGCGAAAACTGTTTTTT. This gives the protein CASSEAGFGGRGTRKLFF.

The count of this clone is one. V gene TRBV7-2 combines with J gene TRBJ1-2; TRBD1 is a possible D gene (5 bases). Per the germline V gene, CDR1 is SGHTA and CDR2 is FQGNSA. The CDR3 runs to 13 residues. V lost 6 bases to trimming and J lost 0 bases, with 8 bases between them. The CDR3 nucleotides read TGTGCCAGCAGACCGGACACTAACTATGGCTACACCTTC. It specifies CASRPDTNYGYTF.

This clone was seen a handful of times. CDR3 sequence: CASSFRQGHGGYTF. CDR3 nucleotide sequence: TGTGCCAGCAGCTTCCGACAGGGGCATGGTGGCTACACCTTC. The chain couples TRBV9 to TRBJ1-2, with 8 bases aligning to TRBD1. The V gene end was trimmed by 4 bases and the J gene end by 7 bases; junction bases not matched to a gene: 9. The germline V gene has CDR1 SGDLS and CDR2 YYNGEE. The CDR3 has 14 residues.

This clone was recorded only once. This chain connects TRBV5-1 to TRBJ1-4; D call uncertain. The CDR3 totals 15 residues. The V end lost 2 bases, the J end lost 5 bases, and 13 bases lay between the germline ends. Germline V gene sequence: CDR1 SGHRS, CDR2 YFSETQ. CDR3 residues: CASSLGWTRNEKLFF. The CDR3 bases are TGCGCCAGCAGCTTAGGGTGGACCCGAAATGAAAAACTGTTTTTT.

The rearrangement links TRBV4-2 to TRBJ2-7; D assignment may be TRBD1 or TRBD2 (5 bases each). This CDR3 comprises 15 residues. Deletions cut 0 bases from V and 1 base from J, with 10 bases between. CDR1 and CDR2 from the germline V gene are LGHNA and YNFKEQ. Here the CDR3 DNA reads TGTGCCAGCAGCCAAGATTACGGGGCGTCCTACGAGCAGTACTTC. Translating gives CASSQDYGASYEQYF.

Worth noting for this clone: One end of the junction varies from germline; a read error may be responsible. The chain links TRBV7-7 to TRBJ2-7; D not resolved. The CDR3 loop spans 16 amino acids. CDR1 is SSHAT and CDR2 is FNYEAQ in the germline V gene (reference sequence). This CDR3 reads CASSLEKILHTYEQYF. The CDR3 DNA reads TGTGCTAGCAGCTTAGAGAAAATACTACATACCTACGAGCAGTACTTC.

J is TRBJ2-1 and V is TRBV2, with D perhaps being TRBD1 or TRBD2 (6 bases each). V lost 6 bases and J lost 7, with 16 bases in between. The CDR3 length is 14 residues. Looked up from germline, CDR1 is SNHLY and CDR2 is FYNNEI. The CDR3 spells CASRIETGRNEQFF. In DNA form, the CDR3 reads TGTGCCAGCAGGATCGAAACAGGGAGGAATGAGCAGTTCTTC.

The V gene is TRBV4-1, the J gene TRBJ1-5; D gene uncertain. Germline loops: CDR1 MGHRA, CDR2 YSYEKL. Trimming took 4 bases from V and 0 from J, leaving 13 bases between them. The CDR3 has 16 amino acids. CDR3 amino acids: CASSPDWGGSNQPQHF. The CDR3 DNA is TGCGCCAGCAGCCCGGATTGGGGAGGTAGCAATCAGCCCCAGCATTTT.

This clone was counted only a few times. The chain employs TRBV7-9 and TRBJ2-7; TRBD1 aligns across 8 bases. Germline CDR1 is SEHNR and CDR2 is FQNEAQ (reference sequence). The CDR3 consists of 14 residues. Trimming cost V 5 bases and J 3 bases; bases outside gene matches: 6. CDR3 protein: CASSLGGTGYEQYF. DNA for the CDR3: TGTGCCAGCAGCCTTGGGGGGACAGGCTACGAGCAGTACTTC.

The rearrangement uses TRBV19 and TRBJ2-3; D possibly uses TRBD1 or TRBD2 (6 bases each). The V end lost 7 bases, the J end lost 0 bases, and 14 bases lay between the germline ends. The CDR3 consists of 15 residues. The germline V gene encodes CDR1 LNHDA and CDR2 SQIVND (reference sequence). The CDR3 DNA reads TGTGCCAGTAACTATCGGGGGCATAGCACAGATACGCAGTATTTT. Translated: CASNYRGHSTDTQYF.

This sequence joins TRBV19 and TRBJ2-2; D not resolved. The CDR3 consists of 13 residues. The germline CDR1 and CDR2 sequences are LNHDA and SQIVND (reference sequence). The V and J ends lost 6 bases and 6 bases respectively, with 11 bases between them. CDR3 bases: TGTGCCAGTAGATCAAAGGATTCCGGGGAGCTGTTTTTT. Translated, it gives CASRSKDSGELFF.